Each of the 7 T cell receptor beta chains below was sequenced from the same sample in a study of OX40 agonist ivuxolimab in advanced cancers. Profiled with immunoSEQ multiplex PCR; TCRdb holds only in-frame clones, not every one. Of 92,000 or so clones in the sample, about 90% were seen once. Source: CD4+ or CD8+ T cells sorted from blood, taken in a trial of the OX40 agonist ivuxolimab. Receptors originate from an adult with an advanced solid tumor such as melanoma, head and neck, liver or kidney cancer.

The CDR3 here is CASRIDSYTEAFF. The DNA of the CDR3 is TGTGCCAGCAGAATAGACTCCTACACTGAAGCTTTCTTT. This sequence joins TRBV6-4 and TRBJ1-1; D remains ambiguous. Germline CDR1 reads MRHNA; CDR2 reads SNTAGT. Trimming shortened V by 6 bases and J by 3 bases, and 11 bases separated the two germline ends. This CDR3 is 13 amino acids long.

The rearrangement links TRBV5-1 to TRBJ1-1, with 10 positions matching TRBD1. Germline trimming cut 4 bases from V and 6 bases from J; bases unmatched to any gene: 6. Looked up from germline, CDR1 is SGHRS and CDR2 is YFSETQ. There are 14 residues in the CDR3. This CDR3 is CASSRTGTGAEAFF. In DNA form, the CDR3 reads TGCGCCAGCAGCAGAACCGGGACAGGGGCTGAAGCTTTCTTT. Full variable domain (remainder filled in from reference TRBV5-1 and TRBJ1-1): KAGVTQTPRYLIKTRGQQVTLSCSPISGHRSVSWYQQTPGQGLQFLFEYFSETQRNKGNFPGRFSGRQFSNSRSEMNVSTLELGDSALYLCASSRTGTGAEAFFGQGTRLTVV.

The chain uses TRBV7-8 and TRBJ2-1; 10 bases are a match to TRBD2. Trimming at V came to 5 bases and at J to 7 bases, leaving 11 bases not matched to a gene. Germline V CDR1 and CDR2: SGHVS, FQNEAQ. CDR3 length: 16 amino acids. CDR3 amino acids: CASSAGWLAGVNEQFF. In nucleotides, the CDR3 is TGTGCCAGCAGCGCCGGGTGGCTAGCGGGAGTAAATGAGCAGTTCTTC.

The chain employs TRBV6-4 and TRBJ2-7; TRBD2 might be the D (6 bases). The germline gives CDR1 MRHNA, CDR2 SNTAGT. V was pared by 2 bases and J by 5 bases, with 13 bases between. The CDR3 consists of 14 residues. CDR3 in DNA: TGTGCCAGCAGTGACCGGAGGGCCGGTAACGAGCAGTACTTC. Its translation is CASSDRRAGNEQYF.

V and J are TRBV9 and TRBJ2-1, with TRBD2 matching 12 bases. After removal of 2 bases from V and 3 bases from J, the junction contained 3 bases not matched to a gene. CDR1 is SGDLS, CDR2 YYNGEE, per germline. The CDR3 covers 16 residues. The CDR3 DNA reads as TGTGCCAGCAGCGTCGGGACTAGCGGGTTCTACAATGAGCAGTTCTTC. Residues: CASSVGTSGFYNEQFF.

This chain links TRBV30 with TRBJ2-4; 7 nucleotides match TRBD2. CDR3 length: 17 amino acids. The ends lost 5 bases at V and 0 bases at J; junction bases unmatched: 13. CDR1 and CDR2 (germline): GTSNPN, SVGIG (reference sequence). In DNA, the CDR3 is TGTGCCTGGGTTAAAGCTAGCGGTGATGAAGCCAAAAACATTCAGTACTTC. This encodes CAWVKASGDEAKNIQYF. The complete variable domain, with remaining parts taken from reference TRBV30 and TRBJ2-4, reads SQTIHQWPATLVQPVGSPLSLECTVEGTSNPNLYWYRQAAGRGLQLLFYSVGIGQISSEVPQNLSASRPQDRQFILSSKKLLLSDSGFYLCAWVKASGDEAKNIQYFGAGTRLSVL.

The CDR3 DNA follows: TGTGCCAGCAGCTTACCGGGGGGCCCGCGGAACACCATATATTTT. Translated: CASSLPGGPRNTIYF. This sequence joins TRBV7-2 and TRBJ1-3; weak D call: TRBD1 (6 bases). The V and J ends lost 2 bases and 7 bases respectively, with 15 bases between them. This CDR3 has 15 amino acids. CDR1 is SGHTA, CDR2 FQGNSA, per germline.